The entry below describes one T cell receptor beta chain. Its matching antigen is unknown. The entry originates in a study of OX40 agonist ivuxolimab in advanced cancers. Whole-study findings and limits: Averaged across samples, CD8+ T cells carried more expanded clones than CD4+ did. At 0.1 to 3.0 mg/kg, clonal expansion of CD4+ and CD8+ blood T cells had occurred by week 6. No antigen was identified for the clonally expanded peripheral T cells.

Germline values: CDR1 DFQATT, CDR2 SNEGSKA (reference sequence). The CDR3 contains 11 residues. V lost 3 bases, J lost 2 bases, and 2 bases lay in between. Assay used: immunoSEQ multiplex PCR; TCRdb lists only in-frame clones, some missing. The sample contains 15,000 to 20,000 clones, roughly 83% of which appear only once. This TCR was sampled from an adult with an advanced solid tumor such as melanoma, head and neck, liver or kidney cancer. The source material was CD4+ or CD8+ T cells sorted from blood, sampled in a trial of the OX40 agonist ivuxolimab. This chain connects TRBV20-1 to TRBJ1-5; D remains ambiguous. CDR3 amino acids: CSARGNQPQHF. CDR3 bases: TGCAGTGCTAGGGGCAATCAGCCCCAGCATTTT.